This T cell receptor beta chain was sequenced for a study of regulatory T cells in long-lasting Graves disease. Study outcomes and limitations: New patients shared fewer public clonotypes (approximately 1,000) than persistent patients did (about 2,700).

Library construction for TCR beta used iRepertoire HTBI primers and Arm-PCR of CDR3 regions. TCRdb redid the calling of the multiplex PCR reads with MiXCR, one entry per CDR3 protein. The data contain approximately 350,000 distinct CDR3 sequences, 16% of them singletons. Time point of the sample: newly diagnosed GD, antithyroid drugs for less than 3 months. Making the TCR library involved RNA that had been extracted from PBMCs. A note on this clonotype: Its antigen is unknown.

This sample was shared with a second study, whose subject was T cells in Graves' hyperthyroidism and ophthalmopathy. As that study records: The HTBI primer set was used in a first-round RT-PCR of the TCR CDR3.

The source was peripheral blood mononuclear cells (PBMCs), collected at new diagnosis, from a patient treated with antithyroid drugs. This clonotype originated in a man aged 40-49 years with Graves disease.

The CDR3, as DNA: TGTGCCAGCAGCTTAGCGGGGGGACAGGGGCCTAATGAGCAGTTCTTC. This translates into CASSLAGGQGPNEQFF. The chain links TRBV7-9 to TRBJ2-1; 10 nucleotides match TRBD1. Germline CDR1 and CDR2: SEHNR and FQNEAQ (reference sequence). The CDR3 is 16 residues long. Trimming cost V 0 bases and J 7 bases; bases outside gene matches: 6.